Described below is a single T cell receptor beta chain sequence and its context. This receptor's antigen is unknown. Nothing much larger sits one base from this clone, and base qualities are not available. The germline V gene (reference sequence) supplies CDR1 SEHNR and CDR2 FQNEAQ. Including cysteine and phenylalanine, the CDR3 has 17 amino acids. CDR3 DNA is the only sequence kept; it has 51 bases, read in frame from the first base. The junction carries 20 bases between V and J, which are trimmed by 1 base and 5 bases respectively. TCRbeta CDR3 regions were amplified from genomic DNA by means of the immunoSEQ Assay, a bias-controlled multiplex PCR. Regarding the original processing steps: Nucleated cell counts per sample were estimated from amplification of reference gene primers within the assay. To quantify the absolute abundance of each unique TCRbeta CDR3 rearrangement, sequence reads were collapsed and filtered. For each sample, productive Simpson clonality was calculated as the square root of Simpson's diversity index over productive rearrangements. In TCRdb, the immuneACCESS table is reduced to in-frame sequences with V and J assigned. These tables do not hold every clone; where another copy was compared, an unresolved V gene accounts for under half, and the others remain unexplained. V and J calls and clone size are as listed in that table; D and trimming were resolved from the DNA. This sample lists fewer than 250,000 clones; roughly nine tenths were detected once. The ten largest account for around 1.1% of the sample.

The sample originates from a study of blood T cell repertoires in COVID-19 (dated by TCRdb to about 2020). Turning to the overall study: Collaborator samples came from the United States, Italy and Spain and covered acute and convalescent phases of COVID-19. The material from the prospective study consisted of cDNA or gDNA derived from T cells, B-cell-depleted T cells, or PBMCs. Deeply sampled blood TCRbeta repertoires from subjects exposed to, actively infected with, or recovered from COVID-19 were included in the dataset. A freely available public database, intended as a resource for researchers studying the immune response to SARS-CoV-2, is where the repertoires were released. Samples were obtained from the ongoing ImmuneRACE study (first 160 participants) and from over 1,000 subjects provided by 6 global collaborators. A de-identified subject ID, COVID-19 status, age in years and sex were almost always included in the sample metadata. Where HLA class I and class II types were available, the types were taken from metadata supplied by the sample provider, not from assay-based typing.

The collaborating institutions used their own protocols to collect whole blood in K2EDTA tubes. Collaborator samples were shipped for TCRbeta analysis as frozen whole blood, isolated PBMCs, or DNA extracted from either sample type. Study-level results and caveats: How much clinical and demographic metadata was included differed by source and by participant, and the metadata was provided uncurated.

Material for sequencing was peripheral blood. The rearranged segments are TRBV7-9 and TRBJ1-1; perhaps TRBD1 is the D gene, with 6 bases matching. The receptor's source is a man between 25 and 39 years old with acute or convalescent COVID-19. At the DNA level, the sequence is TGTGCCAGCAGCTTAGTTAGGCAGGGGAAGGTATGGACTGAAGCTTTCTTT. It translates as CASSLVRQGKVWTEAFF.